This TCR beta chain was recorded in a study of vaccination effects on CD4 cells after COVID-19. Study conclusions and caveats: Cross-reaction with common cold coronaviruses was seen in only 1 of 255 vaccine-induced clones from healthy vaccinees. Clonal contraction was marked in infection- and vaccine-induced clones late after vaccination.

Method: immunoSEQ multiplex PCR; TCRdb's copy keeps in-frame clones and lacks some. The data contain more than 40,000 clones, 77% of them seen just once; the ten biggest clones take up 2.5% to 3%. The CDR3 is 11 amino acids. Per the germline V gene, CDR1 is SGHAT and CDR2 is FQNNGV. V lost 5 bases and J 4 bases, leaving 3 bases between the germline ends. A remark on this clone: Its target is unknown.

Antigen-specific CD4+ T cells were expanded with viral peptide pools in the ViraFEST assay before sequencing. Following culture for nine to ten days, CD4+ T cells were isolated. Neither prior SARS-CoV-2 infection nor positive nucleocapsid antibodies were present in the vaccine recipients. It was on days 3 and 7 that half the medium was replaced with IL-2 medium. This receptor was taken from a human donor who received a COVID-19 vaccine. The sequenced sample was CD4+ T cells from PBMCs cultured with HCoV-NL63 spike peptides, obtained before COVID-19 vaccination. The chain uses TRBV11-2 and TRBJ2-1; no clear D. CDR3 coding DNA: TGTGCCAGCAGCCCATACAATGAGCAGTTCTTC. It encodes CASSPYNEQFF.